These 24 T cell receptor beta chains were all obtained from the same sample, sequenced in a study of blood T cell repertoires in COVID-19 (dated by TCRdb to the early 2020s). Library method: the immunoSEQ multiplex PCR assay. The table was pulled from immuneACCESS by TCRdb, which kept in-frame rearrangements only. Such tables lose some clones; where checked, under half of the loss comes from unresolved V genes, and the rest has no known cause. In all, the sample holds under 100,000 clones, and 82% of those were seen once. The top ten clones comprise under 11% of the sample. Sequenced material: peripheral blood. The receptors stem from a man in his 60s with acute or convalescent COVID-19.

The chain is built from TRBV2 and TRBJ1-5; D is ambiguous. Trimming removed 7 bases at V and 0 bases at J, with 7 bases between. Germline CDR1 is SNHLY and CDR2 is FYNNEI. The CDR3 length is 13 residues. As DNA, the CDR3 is TGTGCCAGCATGAGAGATAGCAATCAGCCCCAGCATTTT. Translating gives CASMRDSNQPQHF. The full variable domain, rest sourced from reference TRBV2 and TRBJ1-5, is EPEVTQTPSHQVTQMGQEVILRCVPISNHLYFYWYRQILGQKVEFLVSFYNNEISEKSEIFDDQFSVERPDGSNFTLKIRSTKLEDSAMYFCASMRDSNQPQHFGDGTRLSIL.

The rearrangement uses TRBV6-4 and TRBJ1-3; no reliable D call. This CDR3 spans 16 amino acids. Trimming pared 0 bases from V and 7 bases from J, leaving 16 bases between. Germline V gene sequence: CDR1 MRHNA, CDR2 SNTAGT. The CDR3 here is CASSDSETPAGNTIYF. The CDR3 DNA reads TGTGCCAGCAGTGACTCTGAGACACCGGCCGGTAACACCATATATTTT.

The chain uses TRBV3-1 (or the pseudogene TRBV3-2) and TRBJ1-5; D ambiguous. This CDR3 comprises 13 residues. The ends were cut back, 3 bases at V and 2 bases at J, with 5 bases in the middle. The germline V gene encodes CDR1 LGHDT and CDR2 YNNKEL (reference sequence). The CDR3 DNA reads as TGTGCCAGCAGCCACCTTGGCAATCAGCCCCAGCATTTT. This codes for CASSHLGNQPQHF.

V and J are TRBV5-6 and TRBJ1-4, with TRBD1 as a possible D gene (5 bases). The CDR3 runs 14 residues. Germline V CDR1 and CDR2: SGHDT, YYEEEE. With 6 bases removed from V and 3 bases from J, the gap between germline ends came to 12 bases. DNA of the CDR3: TGTGCCAGCAACCGGGGGAGGGCTAATGAAAAACTGTTTTTT. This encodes CASNRGRANEKLFF.

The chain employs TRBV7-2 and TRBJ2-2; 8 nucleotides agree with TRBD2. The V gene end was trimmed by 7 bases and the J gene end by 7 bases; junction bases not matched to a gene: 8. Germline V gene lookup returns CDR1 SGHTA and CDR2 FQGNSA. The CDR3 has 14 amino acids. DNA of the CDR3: TGTGCCAGCACGCCGGGGGGGAATTTCGGGGAGCTGTTTTTT. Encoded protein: CASTPGGNFGELFF. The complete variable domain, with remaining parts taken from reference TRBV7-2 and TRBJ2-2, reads GAGVSQSPSNKVTEKGKDVELRCDPISGHTALYWYRQSLGQGLEFLIYFQGNSAPDKSGLPSDRFSAERTGGSVSTLTIQRTQQEDSAVYLCASTPGGNFGELFFGEGSRLTVL.

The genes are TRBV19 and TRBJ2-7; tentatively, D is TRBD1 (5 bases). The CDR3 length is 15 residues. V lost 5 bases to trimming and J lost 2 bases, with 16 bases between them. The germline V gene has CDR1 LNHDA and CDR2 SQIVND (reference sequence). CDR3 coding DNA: TGTGCCAGTAGTGTGAACCAGGGTATCACCTACGAGCAGTACTTC. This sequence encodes CASSVNQGITYEQYF.

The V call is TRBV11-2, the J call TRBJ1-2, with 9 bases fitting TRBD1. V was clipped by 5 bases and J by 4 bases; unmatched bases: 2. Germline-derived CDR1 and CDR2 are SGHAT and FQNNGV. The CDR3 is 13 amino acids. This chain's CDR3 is CASSQDRGYGYTF. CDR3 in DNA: TGTGCCAGCAGCCAGGACAGGGGCTATGGCTACACCTTC.

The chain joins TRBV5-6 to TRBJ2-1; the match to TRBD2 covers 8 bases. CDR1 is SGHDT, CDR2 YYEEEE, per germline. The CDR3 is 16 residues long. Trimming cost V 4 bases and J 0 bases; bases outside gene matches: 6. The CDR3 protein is CASSPLAGSSYNEQFF. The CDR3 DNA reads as TGTGCCAGCAGCCCCTTAGCGGGGAGCTCCTACAATGAGCAGTTCTTC.

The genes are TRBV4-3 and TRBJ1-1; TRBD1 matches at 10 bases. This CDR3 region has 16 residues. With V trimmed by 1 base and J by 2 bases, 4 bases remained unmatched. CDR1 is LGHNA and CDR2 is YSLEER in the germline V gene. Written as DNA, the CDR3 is TGCGCCAGCAGCCAAGGACCGACAGGGGGCAACACTGAAGCTTTCTTT. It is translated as CASSQGPTGGNTEAFF.

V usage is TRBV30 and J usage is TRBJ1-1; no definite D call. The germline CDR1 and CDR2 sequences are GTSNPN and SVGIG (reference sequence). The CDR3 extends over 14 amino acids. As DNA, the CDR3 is TGTGCACACGGGGTGGATAGTCTGAACACTGAAGCTTTCTTT. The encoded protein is CAHGVDSLNTEAFF.

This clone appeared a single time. CDR3 region: CASSLRQGDTGELFF. CDR3 nucleotides: TGTGCCAGCTCACTGAGGCAGGGGGACACCGGGGAGCTGTTTTTT. The chain employs TRBV18 and TRBJ2-2; 7 bases fit TRBD1. Germline CDR1 KGHSH, CDR2 LQKENI. The CDR3 loop spans 15 amino acids. Trimming removed 4 bases from V and 3 bases from J; junction bases left unmatched: 5.

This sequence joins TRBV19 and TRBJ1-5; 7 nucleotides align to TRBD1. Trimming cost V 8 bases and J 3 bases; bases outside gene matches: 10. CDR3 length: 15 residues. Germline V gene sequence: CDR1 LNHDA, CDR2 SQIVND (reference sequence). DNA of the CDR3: TGTGCCAGTTCTCTGGACAGGACCCCCAATCAGCCCCAGCATTTT. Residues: CASSLDRTPNQPQHF.

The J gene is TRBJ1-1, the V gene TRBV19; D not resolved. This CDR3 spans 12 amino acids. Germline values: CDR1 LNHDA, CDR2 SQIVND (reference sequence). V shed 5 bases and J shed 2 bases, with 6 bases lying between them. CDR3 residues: CASSQINTEAFF. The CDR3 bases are TGTGCCAGTAGTCAGATTAACACTGAAGCTTTCTTT.

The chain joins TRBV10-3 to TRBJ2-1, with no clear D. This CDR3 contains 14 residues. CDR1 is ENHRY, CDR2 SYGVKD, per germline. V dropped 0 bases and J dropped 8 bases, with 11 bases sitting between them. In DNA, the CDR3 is TGTGCCATCAGTGAGTCGACCGTGGGCTATGAGCAGTTCTTC. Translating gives CAISESTVGYEQFF.

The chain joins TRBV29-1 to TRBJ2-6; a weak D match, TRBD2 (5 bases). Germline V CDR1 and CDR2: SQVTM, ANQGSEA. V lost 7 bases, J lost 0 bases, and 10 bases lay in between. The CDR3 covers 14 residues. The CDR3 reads CSASGSSGANVLTF. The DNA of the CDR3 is TGCAGCGCAAGCGGAAGCTCTGGGGCCAACGTCCTGACTTTC.

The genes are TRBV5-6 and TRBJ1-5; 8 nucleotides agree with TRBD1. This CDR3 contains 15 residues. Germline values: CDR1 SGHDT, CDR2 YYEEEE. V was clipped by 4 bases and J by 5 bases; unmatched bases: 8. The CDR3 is CASSREQGGYQPQHF. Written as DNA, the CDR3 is TGTGCCAGCAGCCGAGAACAGGGGGGTTATCAGCCCCAGCATTTT.

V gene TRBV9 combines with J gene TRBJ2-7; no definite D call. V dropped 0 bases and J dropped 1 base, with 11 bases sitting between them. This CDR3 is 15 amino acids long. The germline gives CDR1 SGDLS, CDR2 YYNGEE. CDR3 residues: CASSVGATESYEQYF. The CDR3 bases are TGTGCCAGCAGCGTAGGAGCCACCGAGTCCTACGAGCAGTACTTC.

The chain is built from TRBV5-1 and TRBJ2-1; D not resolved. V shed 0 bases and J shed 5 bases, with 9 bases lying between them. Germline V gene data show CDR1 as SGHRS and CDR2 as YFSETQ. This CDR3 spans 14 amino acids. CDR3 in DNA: TGCGCCAGCAGCTTGGTTGCGGCAAACAATGAGCAGTTCTTC. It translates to CASSLVAANNEQFF.

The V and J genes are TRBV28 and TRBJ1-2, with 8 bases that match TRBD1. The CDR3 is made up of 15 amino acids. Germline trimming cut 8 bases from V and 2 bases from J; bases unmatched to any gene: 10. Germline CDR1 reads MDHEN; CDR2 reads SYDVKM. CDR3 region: CASQTRTGSNYGYTF. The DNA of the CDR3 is TGTGCCAGCCAAACTCGGACAGGGAGCAACTATGGCTACACCTTC.

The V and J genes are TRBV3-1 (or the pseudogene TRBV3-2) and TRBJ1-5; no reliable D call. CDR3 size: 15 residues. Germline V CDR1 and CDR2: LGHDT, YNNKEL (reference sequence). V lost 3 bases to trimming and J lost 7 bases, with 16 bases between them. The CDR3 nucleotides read TGTGCCAGCAGCCAGACTTTGAGGACTGCGCAGCCCCAGCATTTT. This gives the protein CASSQTLRTAQPQHF.

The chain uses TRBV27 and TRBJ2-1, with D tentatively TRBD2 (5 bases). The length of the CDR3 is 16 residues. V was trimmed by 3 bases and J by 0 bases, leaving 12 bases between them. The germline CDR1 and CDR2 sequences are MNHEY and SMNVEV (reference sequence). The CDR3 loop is CASSFRGANSYNEQFF. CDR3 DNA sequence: TGTGCCAGCAGTTTCCGGGGAGCTAACTCCTACAATGAGCAGTTCTTC.

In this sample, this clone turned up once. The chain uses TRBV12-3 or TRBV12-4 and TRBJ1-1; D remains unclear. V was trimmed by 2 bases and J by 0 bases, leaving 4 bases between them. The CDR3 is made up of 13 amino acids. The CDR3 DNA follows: TGTGCCAGCAGTTTACAGGTGAACACTGAAGCTTTCTTT. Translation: CASSLQVNTEAFF.

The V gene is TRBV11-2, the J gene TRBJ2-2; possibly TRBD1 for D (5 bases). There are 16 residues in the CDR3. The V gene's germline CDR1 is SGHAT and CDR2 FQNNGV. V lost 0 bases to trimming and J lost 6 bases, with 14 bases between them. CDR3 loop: CASSLDFIGAAGELFF. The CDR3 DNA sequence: TGTGCCAGCAGCTTAGATTTTATAGGGGCAGCCGGGGAGCTGTTTTTT. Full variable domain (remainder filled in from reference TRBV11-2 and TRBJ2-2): EAGVAQSPRYKIIEKRQSVAFWCNPISGHATLYWYQQILGQGPKLLIQFQNNGVVDDSQLPKDRFSAERLKGVDSTLKIQPAKLEDSAVYLCASSLDFIGAAGELFFGEGSRLTVL.

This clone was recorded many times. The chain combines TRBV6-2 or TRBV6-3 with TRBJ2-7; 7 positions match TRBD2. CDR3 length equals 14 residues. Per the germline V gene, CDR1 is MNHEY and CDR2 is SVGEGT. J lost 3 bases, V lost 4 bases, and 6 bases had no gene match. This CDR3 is CASSFLAENYEQYF. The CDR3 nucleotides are TGTGCCAGCAGTTTTCTAGCGGAGAACTACGAGCAGTACTTC.